This TCR beta chain stems from a study of CD8 T cells in ankylosing spondylitis. The study's findings and limits: Matched synovial fluid from ankylosing spondylitis patients was reported to be enriched for disease-linked clones. The study identified a TCR beta motif of about eight highly homologous variants that appeared characteristic of ankylosing spondylitis blood.

Germline V gives CDR1 SGHTA, CDR2 FQGNSA. The CDR3 has 13 residues. Unmatched junction bases numbered 4, after V lost 5 bases and J lost 5 bases. A remark on this clonotype: No antigen is known for it.

TCRdb reprocessed the 5' RACE reads via MiXCR and lists one record per CDR3 protein. This table has around 150,000 distinct CDR3 sequences, approximately 32% appearing once. The chain combines TRBV7-2 with TRBJ2-5; 8 nucleotides match TRBD1. Input material: synovial fluid, either unsorted or a sorted T cell fraction (not recorded which). This TCR came from a male donor with ankylosing spondylitis. The CDR3 spells CASSPTGGETQYF. The CDR3 DNA follows: TGTGCCAGCAGCCCAACAGGGGGGGAGACCCAGTACTTC.